This T cell receptor (beta chain) was identified in a study of T-cell reconstitution after alpha-beta-depleted transplantation in children. The table lists this clonotype with a few counts. Antigen specificity is unknown. Study findings and constraints: Newly generated T cells supplied most T-cell counts and diversity one year post-transplant. Surviving recipient T cells and intrathymic progenitors accounted for some patients' high TCRbeta diversity at day 60. Reportedly, alpha-beta T cells present about two months post-transplant originated from several hundred expanded clones of graft origin.

V was trimmed by 5 bases and J by 2 bases, leaving 6 bases between them. Germline CDR1 is KGHDR and CDR2 is SFDVKD. The CDR3 sequence is 13 residues long. A TCRbeta library incorporating unique molecular identifiers was prepared. TCRdb recomputed calls from the PCR reads with MiXCR, one row per CDR3 protein. The sample shows 500,000 to 650,000 distinct CDR3 sequences, about an eighth of them seen only once. The rearrangement uses TRBV24-1 and TRBJ1-5; D is unclear. This clonotype originated in a female patient between 2 and 15 years old who had a stem cell transplant for aplastic anemia, so the T cells may come from the graft donor. This sample comprised PBMCs, mostly from graft donor cells, obtained 180 days after TCRalphabeta/CD19-depleted stem cell transplant. The CDR3 coding sequence is TGTGCCACCAGTGGGGGTGGCAATCAGCCCCAGCATTTT. Amino acids: CATSGGGNQPQHF.